This T cell receptor (beta chain) is from a study of blood T cell repertoires in COVID-19. Study-wide background: Whether acute or convalescent, the COVID-19 samples came from the United States, Italy and Spain. Sample material is recorded as cDNA or gDNA derived from T cells, B-cell-depleted T cells, or PBMCs.

V was clipped by 8 bases and J by 10 bases, with 14 bases between them. The germline CDR1 and CDR2 sequences are SGHAT and FQNNGV. The CDR3 contains 12 residues. Under the authors' procedure: The assay estimated nucleated cells by amplifying reference gene primers. Sequencing was performed with immunoSEQ multiplex PCR; in TCRdb, only in-frame clones are kept and a portion is missing. V and J calls and clone size are as listed in that table; D and trimming were resolved from the DNA. The data show around 72,000 clones, approximately 91% seen once. This clone was observed once. Sequencing used peripheral blood. The TCR was taken from a man aged 45-65 years with acute or convalescent COVID-19. The V and J genes are TRBV11-2 and TRBJ1-4; D may be TRBD1 (5 bases). CDR3 bases: TGTGCCAGCTCAAAGGACAAAGGAAAACTGTTTTTT. This sequence encodes CASSKDKGKLFF. The full variable domain, in which reference TRBV11-2 and TRBJ1-4 provide the parts outside the CDR3, is EAGVAQSPRYKIIEKRQSVAFWCNPISGHATLYWYQQILGQGPKLLIQFQNNGVVDDSQLPKDRFSAERLKGVDSTLKIQPAKLEDSAVYLCASSKDKGKLFFGSGTQLSVL.